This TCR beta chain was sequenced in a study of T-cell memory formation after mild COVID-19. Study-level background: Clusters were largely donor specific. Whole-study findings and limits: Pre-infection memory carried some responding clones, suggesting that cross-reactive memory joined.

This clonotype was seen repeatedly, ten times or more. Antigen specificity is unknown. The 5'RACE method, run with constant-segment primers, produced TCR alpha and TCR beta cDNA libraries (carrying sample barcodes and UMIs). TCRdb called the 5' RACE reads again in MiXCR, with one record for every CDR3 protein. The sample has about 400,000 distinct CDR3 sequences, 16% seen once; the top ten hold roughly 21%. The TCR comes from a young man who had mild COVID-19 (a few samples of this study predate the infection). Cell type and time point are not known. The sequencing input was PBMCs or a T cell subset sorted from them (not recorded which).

The CDR3 loop is CASSYGRSGANVLTF. CDR3 sequence (DNA): TGTGCCAGCAGTTATGGCAGGTCTGGGGCCAACGTCCTGACTTTC. The genes are TRBV6-5 and TRBJ2-6; D unclear. Trimming removed 3 bases from V and 1 base from J, with 7 bases in between. This CDR3 has 15 residues. The germline CDR1 and CDR2 sequences are MNHEY and SVGAGI.